The 26 T cell receptor beta chains below come from one sample, sequenced in a study of blood T cell repertoires in COVID-19. Measured with immunoSEQ multiplex PCR; TCRdb has only the in-frame clones, and not every one. The sample consists of roughly 290,000 clones, approximately 85% of them appearing once. The sequencing sample was made of PBMCs or T cells enriched from blood (not recorded which). Receptors were obtained from a man aged 30-40 years who had recovered from COVID-19.

V usage is TRBV10-3 and J usage is TRBJ2-7; the D gene is possibly TRBD1 (5 bases). Germline CDR1 and CDR2: ENHRY and SYGVKD. V lost 7 bases, J lost 5 bases, and 18 bases lay in between. The length of the CDR3 is 14 residues. The CDR3 DNA sequence: TGTGCCATCACCCCCTCCCCGCCAGGGCACGAGCAGTACTTC. This sequence encodes CAITPSPPGHEQYF.

The chain is built from TRBV11-3 and TRBJ2-3; 9 bases align to TRBD2. V gave up 6 bases and J gave up 4 bases; unmatched junction bases: 5. This CDR3 is 14 amino acids long. Germline CDR1 reads SGHNT; CDR2 reads YENEEA. The CDR3 is CASSRSGGSDTQYF. DNA of the CDR3: TGTGCCAGCAGTAGAAGCGGGGGGTCAGATACGCAGTATTTT.

The chain has TRBV30 and TRBJ1-1; D call uncertain. Deletions cut 2 bases from V and 3 bases from J, with 7 bases between. CDR1 is GTSNPN, CDR2 SVGIG, per germline (reference sequence). The CDR3 runs 12 residues. CDR3 sequence: CAWSLQYTEAFF. CDR3 DNA sequence: TGTGCCTGGAGTCTTCAGTACACTGAAGCTTTCTTT. Supplemented by reference TRBV30 and TRBJ1-1, the full variable domain reads SQTIHQWPATLVQPVGSPLSLECTVEGTSNPNLYWYRQAAGRGLQLLFYSVGIGQISSEVPQNLSASRPQDRQFILSSKKLLLSDSGFYLCAWSLQYTEAFFGQGTRLTVV.

V is TRBV7-2 and J is TRBJ2-5, with 7 bases that match TRBD2. Germline-derived CDR1 and CDR2 are SGHTA and FQGNSA. The CDR3 sequence is 16 residues long. The ends lost 5 bases at V and 9 bases at J; junction bases unmatched: 18. The CDR3 loop reads CASSPGRHTSAVSQYF. CDR3 coding DNA: TGTGCCAGCAGCCCCGGTCGTCATACTAGCGCGGTATCCCAGTACTTC.

J is TRBJ2-2 and V is TRBV19; the match to TRBD2 covers 8 bases. Germline assignment: CDR1 LNHDA and CDR2 SQIVND (reference sequence). This CDR3 spans 15 amino acids. Unmatched junction bases numbered 9, after V lost 7 bases and J lost 5 bases. CDR3: CASIPLSGGTGELFF. The CDR3 region has the DNA TGTGCCAGTATCCCCTTGAGCGGGGGTACCGGGGAGCTGTTTTTT.

This clone was detected only once. This chain joins TRBV6-2 or TRBV6-3 and TRBJ1-2; TRBD1 matches at 8 bases. The CDR3 consists of 17 residues. CDR1 MNHEY and CDR2 SVGEGT come from the germline V gene. The junction had 8 bases not matched to a gene; V was cut back by 2 bases and J by 0 bases. The CDR3 coding sequence is TGTGCCAGCAGTTACAGGGACAGGCCGAATACTAACTATGGCTACACCTTC. It specifies CASSYRDRPNTNYGYTF.

Turning to this clone: Other DNA sequences in the sample encode the same CDR3. The chain has TRBV10-3 and TRBJ2-2; 8 nucleotides agree with TRBD2. Trimming took 6 bases from V and 2 from J; bases not matched to a gene: 5. This CDR3 region has 15 residues. Looked up from germline, CDR1 is ENHRY and CDR2 is SYGVKD. CDR3 amino acids: CAISPSGGNTGELFF. DNA for the CDR3: TGTGCCATCAGCCCCAGCGGGGGCAACACCGGGGAGCTGTTTTTT.

This clone occurred once. V and J are TRBV7-9 and TRBJ2-3; 12 nucleotides match TRBD2. The ends lost 5 bases at V and 4 bases at J; junction bases unmatched: 4. The CDR3 length is 15 residues. The germline gives CDR1 SEHNR, CDR2 FQNEAQ (reference sequence). This chain's CDR3 is CASSHRTSGADTQYF. The DNA for the CDR3 is TGTGCCAGCAGCCATCGGACTAGCGGGGCAGATACGCAGTATTTT.

The chain combines TRBV29-1 with TRBJ2-7; 8 bases line up with TRBD2. V trimming: 1 base; J trimming: 11 bases; junction bases outside the gene matches: 4. The CDR3 consists of 11 residues. Germline loops: CDR1 SQVTM, CDR2 ANQGSEA. In DNA, the CDR3 is TGCAGCGTTGAAGCGCCGGGGGGGGAGTACTTC. The encoded protein is CSVEAPGGEYF.

On this clone: Just one base apart from a much larger clone, this may be a read error. This chain joins TRBV13 and TRBJ1-1; D gene uncertain. The CDR3 spans 13 residues. Per the germline V gene, CDR1 is PRHDT and CDR2 is FYEKMQ (reference sequence). V lost 5 bases to trimming and J lost 1 base, with 8 bases between them. This chain's CDR3 is CASSQTQNTEAFF. The CDR3 region has the DNA TGTGCCAGCAGCCAGACACAGAACACTGAAGCTTTCTTT.

V and J are TRBV5-1 and TRBJ1-1, with 7 bases identical to TRBD1. V shed 0 bases and J 0 bases; nucleotides not matched to a gene: 5. The CDR3 loop spans 16 amino acids. Germline CDR1 is SGHRS and CDR2 is YFSETQ. CDR3 nucleotides: TGCGCCAGCAGCTTGGGACCAGGGGGGATGAACACTGAAGCTTTCTTT. Translating gives CASSLGPGGMNTEAFF.

V and J are TRBV27 and TRBJ2-7, with TRBD1 identical over 12 bases. The CDR3 extends over 16 amino acids. V shed 4 bases and J 7 bases; nucleotides not matched to a gene: 11. Germline V lookup: CDR1 MNHEY, CDR2 SMNVEV (reference sequence). CDR3 loop: CASSSSGTGGFREQYF. CDR3 nucleotide sequence: TGTGCCAGCAGTTCATCCGGGACAGGGGGCTTTCGGGAGCAGTACTTC.

This chain's CDR3 is CASSLAQGAGGYTF. CDR3 nucleotide sequence: TGCGCCAGCAGCTTGGCCCAGGGGGCTGGAGGCTACACCTTC. The gene calls are TRBV5-1 and TRBJ1-2; 8 bases map to TRBD1. Germline V gene lookup returns CDR1 SGHRS and CDR2 YFSETQ. Trimming took 0 bases from V and 8 from J; bases not matched to a gene: 6. CDR3 size: 14 residues.

The chain has TRBV6-2 or TRBV6-3 and TRBJ1-1; D uncertain. The V and J ends lost 2 bases and 11 bases respectively, with 9 bases between them. Germline V CDR1 and CDR2: MNHEY, SVGEGT. The CDR3 spans 11 residues. The CDR3 DNA reads TGTGCCAGCAGTTACGTGTACGCGGCTTTCTTT. Translation: CASSYVYAAFF.

At least ten counts were recorded for this clone. The genes are TRBV5-4 and TRBJ2-7; 7 nucleotides match TRBD1. V shed 5 bases and J 0 bases; nucleotides not matched to a gene: 8. This CDR3 region has 15 residues. The V gene's germline CDR1 is SGHNT and CDR2 YYREEE (reference sequence). The CDR3 DNA reads TGTGCCAGCAGAACCGGGACAGAGAGCTCCTACGAGCAGTACTTC. Translated: CASRTGTESSYEQYF.

The chain is built from TRBV4-3 and TRBJ1-2; 9 nucleotides agree with TRBD1. Trimming took 0 bases from V and 2 from J; bases not matched to a gene: 7. The CDR3 totals 17 residues. CDR1 and CDR2 (germline): LGHNA, YSLEER. CDR3 DNA sequence: TGCGCCAGCAGCCAAGATCGGGACAGGGAGTTCAACTATGGCTACACCTTC. This translates into CASSQDRDREFNYGYTF.

To note about this clone: Additional DNA sequences in this sample encode the identical CDR3. J is TRBJ2-7 and V is TRBV6-6; 9 nucleotides match TRBD2. Germline loops: CDR1 MNHNY, CDR2 SVGAGI (reference sequence). With 6 bases clipped from V and 2 bases from J, the junction kept 8 bases outside the gene matches. CDR3 size: 15 residues. CDR3 sequence reads: CASSPPGLATYEQYF. Written as DNA, the CDR3 is TGTGCCAGCAGCCCCCCGGGACTAGCAACCTACGAGCAGTACTTC.

This clone was recorded once. The chain links TRBV9 to TRBJ2-3; the match to TRBD1 covers 10 bases. With 0 bases clipped from V and 8 bases from J, the junction kept 12 bases outside the gene matches. There are 17 residues in the CDR3. CDR1 and CDR2 from the germline V gene are SGDLS and YYNGEE. CDR3 DNA: TGTGCCAGCAGCGTAGCCCCAGGACAGGGGGAAGCGGGTACGCAGTATTTT. Amino acid sequence: CASSVAPGQGEAGTQYF.

V usage is TRBV7-2 and J usage is TRBJ2-1, with 8 bases identical to TRBD2. Germline assignment: CDR1 SGHTA and CDR2 FQGNSA. CDR3 length: 15 residues. V lost 1 base and J lost 7; bases outside the gene matches: 6. CDR3 coding DNA: TGTGCCAGCAGCTTAGTAGCGGGGAGCCCAAATGAGCAGTTCTTC. Translation gives CASSLVAGSPNEQFF.

The chain is built from TRBV20-1 and TRBJ1-2; no clear D. The germline V gene has CDR1 DFQATT and CDR2 SNEGSKA (reference sequence). V was trimmed by 3 bases and J by 3 bases, leaving 2 bases between them. The CDR3 totals 10 residues. CDR3 DNA: TGCAGTGCTAGCTACTATGGCTACACCTTC. Protein: CSASYYGYTF.

The chain combines TRBV19 with TRBJ2-7; maybe TRBD2 (6 bases). The V end lost 3 bases, the J end lost 1 base, and 10 bases lay between the germline ends. This CDR3 comprises 14 residues. The germline V gene encodes CDR1 LNHDA and CDR2 SQIVND (reference sequence). CDR3 amino acids: CASSMGTGSYEQYF. CDR3 DNA: TGTGCCAGTAGTATGGGGACTGGTTCCTACGAGCAGTACTTC.

This clone was detected only once. The V gene is TRBV7-2, the J gene TRBJ2-4; the match to TRBD2 covers 8 bases. J was trimmed by 0 bases and V by 6 bases; bases with no gene match: 7. CDR1 is SGHTA and CDR2 is FQGNSA in the germline V gene. This CDR3 has 16 residues. In nucleotides, the CDR3 is TGTGCCAGCAGTCAAAGCGGGGGCGTAGCCAAAAACATTCAGTACTTC. Amino acids: CASSQSGGVAKNIQYF.

The V call is TRBV9, the J call TRBJ1-2; 12 positions match TRBD1. This CDR3 contains 16 residues. The V gene end was trimmed by 4 bases and the J gene end by 7 bases; junction bases not matched to a gene: 11. Germline V lookup: CDR1 SGDLS, CDR2 YYNGEE. The CDR3 loop is CASSRTPGQGAGGYTF. CDR3 bases: TGTGCCAGCAGCAGAACACCGGGACAGGGGGCAGGTGGCTACACCTTC.

The chain is built from TRBV28 and TRBJ1-3; unclear D gene. Between the trimmed V and J ends, which lost 5 bases and 0 bases, there was a span of 14 bases. This CDR3 comprises 16 residues. Per germline, CDR1 MDHEN and CDR2 SYDVKM. CDR3 amino acids: CASSPPGTLSGNTIYF. The DNA of the CDR3 is TGTGCCAGCAGTCCGCCGGGAACTCTCTCTGGAAACACCATATATTTT.

V is TRBV5-5 and J is TRBJ1-4; 7 nucleotides match TRBD1. Germline CDR1 and CDR2: SGHKS and YYEKEE (reference sequence). CDR3 length equals 15 residues. V shed 4 bases, J shed 3 bases, and the junction held 6 bases outside the gene matches. The CDR3 reads CASSQHRGPNEKLFF. CDR3 sequence (DNA): TGTGCCAGCAGCCAACACAGGGGACCTAATGAAAAACTGTTTTTT.

This clone showed up just a few times. The V gene is TRBV19, the J gene TRBJ2-1, with 13 bases identical to TRBD2. V trimming: 6 bases; J trimming: 10 bases; junction bases outside the gene matches: 9. Germline V gene data show CDR1 as LNHDA and CDR2 as SQIVND (reference sequence). The CDR3 covers 15 residues. The chain's CDR3 is CASRRTSGGAREQFF. The DNA of the CDR3 is TGTGCCAGTAGGCGTACTAGCGGGGGGGCTAGGGAGCAGTTCTTC. The full variable domain, with the rest looked up from reference TRBV19 and TRBJ2-1, is DGGITQSPKYLFRKEGQNVTLSCEQNLNHDAMYWYRQDPGQGLRLIYYSQIVNDFQKGDIAEGYSVSREKKESFPLTVTSAQKNPTAFYLCASRRTSGGAREQFFGPGTRLTVL.